This T cell receptor (beta chain) came from a study of read filtering for tumor transcriptome and immune sequencing. Looking at the study overall: Per sample, TCR-region reads ranged about 4 to 11 million by IR-seq, about 75 to 1,300 by RNA-seq.

Molecular barcoded adaptors covering alpha/delta and beta/gamma chains were used on roughly 400 ng RNA. In TCRdb, the reads were re-called with MiXCR into one record per CDR3 protein. The sample yields tens of thousands of distinct CDR3 sequences, around 21% seen once. The sample was a population of CD138-negative cells sorted from bone marrow. The receptor comes from a donor at least 40 years old with multiple myeloma.

The CDR3 sequence is CASSLDGLAVFSTDTQYF. DNA of the CDR3: TGTGCCAGCAGCTTAGATGGACTAGCGGTGTTTAGCACAGATACGCAGTATTTT. The chain employs TRBV7-2 and TRBJ2-3; 10 bases align to TRBD2. Germline V gives CDR1 SGHTA, CDR2 FQGNSA. Unmatched junction bases numbered 7, after V lost 1 base and J lost 0 bases. This CDR3 has 18 amino acids.